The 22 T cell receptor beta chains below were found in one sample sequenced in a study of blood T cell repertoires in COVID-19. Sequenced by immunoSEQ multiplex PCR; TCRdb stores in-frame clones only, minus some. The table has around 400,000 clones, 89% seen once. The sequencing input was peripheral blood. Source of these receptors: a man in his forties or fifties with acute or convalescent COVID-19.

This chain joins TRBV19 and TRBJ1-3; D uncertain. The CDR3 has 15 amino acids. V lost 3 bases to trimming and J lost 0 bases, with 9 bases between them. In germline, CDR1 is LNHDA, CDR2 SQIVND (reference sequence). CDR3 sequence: CASSILGSSGNTIYF. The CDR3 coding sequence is TGTGCCAGTAGTATTCTGGGCAGCTCTGGAAACACCATATATTTT.

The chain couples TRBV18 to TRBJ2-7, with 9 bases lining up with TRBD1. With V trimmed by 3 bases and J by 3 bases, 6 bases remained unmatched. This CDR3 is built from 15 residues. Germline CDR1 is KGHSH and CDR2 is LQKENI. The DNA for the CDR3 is TGTGCCAGCTCACCTAGGACAGGGGTGTTCTACGAGCAGTACTTC. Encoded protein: CASSPRTGVFYEQYF.

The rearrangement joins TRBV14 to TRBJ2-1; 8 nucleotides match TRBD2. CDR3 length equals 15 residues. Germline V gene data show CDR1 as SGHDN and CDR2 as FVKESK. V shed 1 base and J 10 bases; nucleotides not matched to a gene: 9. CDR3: CASSQAWSPGGEQFF. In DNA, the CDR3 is TGTGCCAGCAGCCAAGCATGGAGTCCGGGAGGGGAGCAGTTCTTC. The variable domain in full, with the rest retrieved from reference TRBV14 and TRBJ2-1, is EAGVTQFPSHSVIEKGQTVTLRCDPISGHDNLYWYRRVMGKEIKFLLHFVKESKQDESGMPNNRFLAERTGGTYSTLKVQPAELEDSGVYFCASSQAWSPGGEQFFGPGTRLTVL.

CDR3 loop: CASSVRDRHYGYTF. The DNA for the CDR3 is TGTGCCAGCAGCGTCCGGGACAGGCACTATGGCTACACCTTC. This chain connects TRBV21-1 to TRBJ1-2; the table's TRBD1 call for D was not verified on the DNA. TRBV21-1 has pseudogene status. The CDR3 length is 14 residues.

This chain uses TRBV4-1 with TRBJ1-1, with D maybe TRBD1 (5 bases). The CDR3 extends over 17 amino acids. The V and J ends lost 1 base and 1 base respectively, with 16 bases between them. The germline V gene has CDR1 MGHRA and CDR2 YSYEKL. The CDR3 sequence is CASSQVGGGRGNTEAFF. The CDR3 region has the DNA TGCGCCAGCAGCCAAGTTGGGGGAGGACGGGGGAACACTGAAGCTTTCTTT.

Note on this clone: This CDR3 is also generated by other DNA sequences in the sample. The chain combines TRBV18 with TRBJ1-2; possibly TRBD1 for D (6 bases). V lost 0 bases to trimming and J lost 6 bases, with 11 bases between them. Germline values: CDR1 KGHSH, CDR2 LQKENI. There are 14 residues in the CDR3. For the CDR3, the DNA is TGTGCCAGCTCACCACCGGGGGGGCGCGATGGCTACACCTTC. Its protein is CASSPPGGRDGYTF.

The CDR3: CASSLSPGNEKLFF. CDR3 bases: TGCGCCAGCAGCTTATCCCCCGGGAATGAAAAACTGTTTTTT. The rearrangement uses TRBV5-1 and TRBJ1-4; no clear D gene. V dropped 2 bases and J dropped 5 bases, with 10 bases sitting between them. CDR1 SGHRS and CDR2 YFSETQ come from the germline V gene. The CDR3 is made up of 14 amino acids.

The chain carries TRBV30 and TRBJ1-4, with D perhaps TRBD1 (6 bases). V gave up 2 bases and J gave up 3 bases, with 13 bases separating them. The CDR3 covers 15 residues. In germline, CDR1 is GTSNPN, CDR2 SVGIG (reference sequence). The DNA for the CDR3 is TGTGCCTGGAGTAAGACACAGGGACCTAATGAAAAACTGTTTTTT. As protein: CAWSKTQGPNEKLFF.

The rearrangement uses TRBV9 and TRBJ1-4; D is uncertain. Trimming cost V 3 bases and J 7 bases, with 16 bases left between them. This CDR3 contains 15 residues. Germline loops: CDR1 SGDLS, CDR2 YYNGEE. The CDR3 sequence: CASSEGLNQREKLFF. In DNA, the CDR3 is TGTGCCAGCAGCGAAGGACTCAATCAACGTGAAAAACTGTTTTTT.

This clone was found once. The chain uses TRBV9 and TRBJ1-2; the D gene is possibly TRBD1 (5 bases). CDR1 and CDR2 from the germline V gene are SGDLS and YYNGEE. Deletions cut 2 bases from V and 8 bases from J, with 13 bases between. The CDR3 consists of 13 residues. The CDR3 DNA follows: TGTGCCAGCAGCGTGAGTCAGGGTAGGGGCTACACCTTC. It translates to CASSVSQGRGYTF.

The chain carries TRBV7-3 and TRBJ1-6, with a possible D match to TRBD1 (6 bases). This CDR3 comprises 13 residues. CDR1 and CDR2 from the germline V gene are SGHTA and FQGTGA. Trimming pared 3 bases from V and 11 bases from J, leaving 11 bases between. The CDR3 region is CASSFTGQPPLHF. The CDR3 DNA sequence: TGTGCCAGCAGCTTCACAGGGCAGCCACCCCTCCACTTT.

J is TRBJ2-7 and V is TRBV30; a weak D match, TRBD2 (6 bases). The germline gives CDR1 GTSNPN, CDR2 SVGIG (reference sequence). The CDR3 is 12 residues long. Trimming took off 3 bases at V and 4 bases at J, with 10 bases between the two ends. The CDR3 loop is CAWSLGLYEQYF. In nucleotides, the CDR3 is TGTGCCTGGAGCCTGGGACTTTACGAGCAGTACTTC.

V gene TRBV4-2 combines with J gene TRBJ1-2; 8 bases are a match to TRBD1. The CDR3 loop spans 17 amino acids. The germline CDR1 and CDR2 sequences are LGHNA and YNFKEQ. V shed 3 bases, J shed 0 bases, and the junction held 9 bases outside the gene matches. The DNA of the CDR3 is TGTGCCAGCAGCCACTCGACAGGGGCCCTCTCTAACTATGGCTACACCTTC. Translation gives CASSHSTGALSNYGYTF.

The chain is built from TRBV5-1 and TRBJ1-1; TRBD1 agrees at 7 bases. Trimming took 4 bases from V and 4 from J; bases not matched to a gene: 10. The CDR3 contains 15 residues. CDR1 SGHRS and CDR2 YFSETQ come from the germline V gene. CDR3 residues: CASSPDRLGGTEAFF. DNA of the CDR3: TGCGCCAGCAGCCCGGACAGGCTTGGAGGCACTGAAGCTTTCTTT.

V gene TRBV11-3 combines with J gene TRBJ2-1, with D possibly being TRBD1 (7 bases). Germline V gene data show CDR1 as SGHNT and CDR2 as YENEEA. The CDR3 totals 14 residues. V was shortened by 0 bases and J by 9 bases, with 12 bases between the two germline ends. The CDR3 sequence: CASSLDDREAEQFF. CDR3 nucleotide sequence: TGTGCCAGCAGCTTAGATGACAGGGAGGCTGAGCAGTTCTTC.

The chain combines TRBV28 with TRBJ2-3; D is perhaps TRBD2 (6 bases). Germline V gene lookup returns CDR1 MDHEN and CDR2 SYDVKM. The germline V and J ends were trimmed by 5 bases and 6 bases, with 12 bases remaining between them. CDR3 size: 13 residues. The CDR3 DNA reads TGTGCCAGCAGTCCTGGAGGGGAGGATACGCAGTATTTT. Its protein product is CASSPGGEDTQYF. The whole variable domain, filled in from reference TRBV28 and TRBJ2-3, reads DVKVTQSSRYLVKRTGEKVFLECVQDMDHENMFWYRQDPGLGLRLIYFSYDVKMKEKGDIPEGYSVSREKKERFSLILESASTNQTSMYLCASSPGGEDTQYFGPGTRLTVL.

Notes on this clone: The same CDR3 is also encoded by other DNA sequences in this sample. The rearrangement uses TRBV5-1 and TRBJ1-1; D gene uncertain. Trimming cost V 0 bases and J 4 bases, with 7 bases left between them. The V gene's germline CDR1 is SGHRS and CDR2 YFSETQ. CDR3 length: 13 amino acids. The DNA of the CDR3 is TGCGCCAGCAGCTTGGGCGGCAGCACTGAAGCTTTCTTT. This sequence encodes CASSLGGSTEAFF.

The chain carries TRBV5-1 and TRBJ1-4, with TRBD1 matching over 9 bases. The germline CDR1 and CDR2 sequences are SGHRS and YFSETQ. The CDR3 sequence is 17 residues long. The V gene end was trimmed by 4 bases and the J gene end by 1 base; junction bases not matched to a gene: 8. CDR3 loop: CASSQTGGLVTNEKLFF. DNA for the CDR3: TGCGCCAGCAGCCAGACAGGGGGTTTGGTAACTAATGAAAAACTGTTTTTT.

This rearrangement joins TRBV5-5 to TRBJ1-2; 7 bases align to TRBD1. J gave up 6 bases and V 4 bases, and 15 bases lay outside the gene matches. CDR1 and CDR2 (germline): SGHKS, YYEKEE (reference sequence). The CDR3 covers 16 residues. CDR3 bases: TGTGCCAGCAGCCTTAGACAGGGATTAACTATAGATGGCTACACCTTC. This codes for CASSLRQGLTIDGYTF.

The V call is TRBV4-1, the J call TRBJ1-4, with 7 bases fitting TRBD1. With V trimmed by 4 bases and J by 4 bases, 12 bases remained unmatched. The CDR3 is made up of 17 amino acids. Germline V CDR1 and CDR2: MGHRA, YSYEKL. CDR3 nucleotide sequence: TGCGCCAGCAGCCGACTAAATCCGGGACAGTATAATGAAAAACTGTTTTTT. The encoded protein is CASSRLNPGQYNEKLFF.

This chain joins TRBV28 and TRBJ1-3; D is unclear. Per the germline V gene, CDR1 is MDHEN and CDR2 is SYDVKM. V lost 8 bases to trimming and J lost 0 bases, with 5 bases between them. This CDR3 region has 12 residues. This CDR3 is CASGTSGNTIYF. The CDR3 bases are TGTGCCAGCGGCACCTCTGGAAACACCATATATTTT. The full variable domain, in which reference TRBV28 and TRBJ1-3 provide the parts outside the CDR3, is DVKVTQSSRYLVKRTGEKVFLECVQDMDHENMFWYRQDPGLGLRLIYFSYDVKMKEKGDIPEGYSVSREKKERFSLILESASTNQTSMYLCASGTSGNTIYFGEGSWLTVV.

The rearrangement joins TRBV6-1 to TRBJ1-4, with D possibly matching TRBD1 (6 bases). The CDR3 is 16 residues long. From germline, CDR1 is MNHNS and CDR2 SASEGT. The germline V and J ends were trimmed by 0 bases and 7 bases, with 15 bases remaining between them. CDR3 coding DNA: TGTGCCAGCAGTGAAGCACCGGGACAATACGGTGAAAAACTGTTTTTT. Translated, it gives CASSEAPGQYGEKLFF.